A single sample is the source of the 22 T cell receptor beta chains below, sequenced in a study of blood T cell repertoires in COVID-19 (dated by TCRdb to the early 2020s). Library preparation used the immunoSEQ multiplex PCR assay. TCRdb took over this immuneACCESS table, retaining in-frame rearrangements with V and J assigned. Such tables are incomplete; in checked studies, under half of the missing clones stem from an unresolved V gene, and the remainder is unexplained. The sample table holds approximately 70,000 clones, of which around three quarters were seen once. More than 25% of the sample belongs to the ten largest clones. The sequenced material came from peripheral blood. The receptors were sampled from a man aged 60 to 69 with active or convalescent COVID-19.

The chain links TRBV19 to TRBJ1-1, with 7 bases identical to TRBD1. Losses at the gene ends were 5 bases for V and 3 bases for J; bases not matched to a gene: 9. Germline CDR1 is LNHDA and CDR2 is SQIVND (reference sequence). CDR3 length equals 15 residues. The CDR3, as DNA: TGTGCCAGTAGTGTCACGGGGCAGGGGGACACTGAAGCTTTCTTT. It yields the protein CASSVTGQGDTEAFF.

The count of this clone is one. This chain connects TRBV28 to TRBJ2-3; TRBD1 might be the D (5 bases). V gave up 3 bases and J gave up 1 base, with 8 bases separating them. The CDR3 spans 14 residues. Germline CDR1 reads MDHEN; CDR2 reads SYDVKM. Written as DNA, the CDR3 is TGTGCCAGCAGTTTTGGGGCGCGCACAGATACGCAGTATTTT. Its translation is CASSFGARTDTQYF.

The chain employs TRBV11-2 and TRBJ2-1; D is possibly TRBD1 (5 bases). Germline V CDR1 and CDR2: SGHAT, FQNNGV. This CDR3 is built from 12 residues. V lost 3 bases and J lost 7, with 7 bases in between. The CDR3 bases are TGTGCCAGCAGCTTTGCAGGGAATGAGCAGTTCTTC. This sequence encodes CASSFAGNEQFF. Complete variable domain (other parts from reference TRBV11-2 and TRBJ2-1): EAGVAQSPRYKIIEKRQSVAFWCNPISGHATLYWYQQILGQGPKLLIQFQNNGVVDDSQLPKDRFSAERLKGVDSTLKIQPAKLEDSAVYLCASSFAGNEQFFGPGTRLTVL.

This clone was seen more than once but under ten times. This chain connects TRBV3-1 (or the pseudogene TRBV3-2) to TRBJ1-2, with TRBD1 matching 7 bases. V shed 5 bases and J 4 bases; nucleotides not matched to a gene: 7. The CDR3 spans 14 residues. Germline V gives CDR1 LGHDT, CDR2 YNNKEL (reference sequence). The CDR3 is CASSTRDRVYGYTF. The DNA for the CDR3 is TGTGCCAGCAGCACCCGGGACAGAGTCTATGGCTACACCTTC.

The gene calls are TRBV18 and TRBJ1-6; tentative D call: TRBD1 (6 bases). Germline assignment: CDR1 KGHSH and CDR2 LQKENI. This CDR3 is built from 16 residues. Trimming shortened V by 3 bases and J by 1 base, and 10 bases separated the two germline ends. CDR3 loop: CASSPTGQSYNSPLHF. The CDR3 bases are TGTGCCAGCTCACCTACCGGACAGTCCTATAATTCACCCCTCCACTTT.

This chain links TRBV3-1 (or the pseudogene TRBV3-2) with TRBJ2-1; D is perhaps TRBD2 (6 bases). The CDR3 covers 16 residues. V lost 1 base to trimming and J lost 0 bases, with 10 bases between them. Germline assignment: CDR1 LGHDT and CDR2 YNNKEL (reference sequence). CDR3 coding DNA: TGTGCCAGCAGCCAAGTAGTAGCGGTCTCCTACAATGAGCAGTTCTTC. Amino acid sequence: CASSQVVAVSYNEQFF.

The chain employs TRBV7-3 and TRBJ2-7; a possible D gene is TRBD2 (6 bases). Trimming took off 5 bases at V and 1 base at J, with 12 bases between the two ends. The CDR3 consists of 14 residues. The V gene's germline CDR1 is SGHTA and CDR2 FQGTGA. Here the CDR3 reads CASSPGRTSYEQYF. Written as DNA, the CDR3 is TGTGCCAGCAGCCCGGGGAGGACTTCCTACGAGCAGTACTTC.

This clone occurred a few times. This chain links TRBV5-1 with TRBJ1-4, with D possibly TRBD1 on 5 matching bases. The CDR3 loop spans 15 amino acids. Trimming removed 4 bases at V and 7 bases at J, with 17 bases between. CDR1 and CDR2 from the germline V gene are SGHRS and YFSETQ. The CDR3 here is CASSPMEGTLEKLFF. In nucleotides, the CDR3 is TGCGCCAGCAGCCCTATGGAGGGGACCCTTGAAAAACTGTTTTTT.

This clone was observed a single time. The gene calls are TRBV19 and TRBJ2-3, with 8 nucleotides matching TRBD1. J gave up 9 bases and V 5 bases, and 19 bases lay outside the gene matches. Germline CDR1 is LNHDA and CDR2 is SQIVND (reference sequence). This CDR3 has 17 amino acids. The DNA for the CDR3 is TGTGCCAGTAGTCGTACCCCAGGGGGCGCAGCCAGTTGGACGCAGTATTTT. It is translated as CASSRTPGGAASWTQYF.

This clone was seen just once. V usage is TRBV9 and J usage is TRBJ2-2; 15 nucleotides align to TRBD2. Trimming cost V 3 bases and J 5 bases; bases outside gene matches: 11. Germline loops: CDR1 SGDLS, CDR2 YYNGEE. The length of the CDR3 is 19 residues. The CDR3 protein is CASSALEGLAGGFTGELFF. CDR3 bases: TGTGCCAGCAGCGCCCTCGAGGGACTAGCGGGGGGCTTTACCGGGGAGCTGTTTTTT.

This chain links TRBV6-5 with TRBJ1-2, with 7 nucleotides matching TRBD1. Trimming removed 5 bases from V and 4 bases from J; junction bases left unmatched: 4. Germline CDR1 and CDR2: MNHEY and SVGAGI. The CDR3 is 13 residues long. The CDR3 DNA reads TGTGCCAGCAGTCGACAGGGTACCTATGGCTACACCTTC. It is translated as CASSRQGTYGYTF.

CDR3 sequence (DNA): TGTGCCAGCAGTTTATATAGCGGAAACACCATATATTTT. This gives the protein CASSLYSGNTIYF. The chain carries TRBV27 and TRBJ1-3; D call uncertain. The CDR3 is made up of 13 amino acids. In germline, CDR1 is MNHEY, CDR2 SMNVEV (reference sequence). V shed 1 base and J shed 4 bases, with 5 bases lying between them.

The chain recombines TRBV19 with TRBJ1-1, with D hard to call. The CDR3 covers 14 residues. The germline V and J ends were trimmed by 4 bases and 6 bases, with 15 bases remaining between them. Germline CDR1 is LNHDA and CDR2 is SQIVND (reference sequence). DNA for the CDR3: TGTGCCAGTAGTACCTCGGGAACAGATTCTGAAGCTTTCTTT. Translated, it gives CASSTSGTDSEAFF.

This chain joins TRBV4-2 and TRBJ2-5, with a possible D match to TRBD2 (5 bases). Between the trimmed V and J ends, which lost 2 bases and 1 base, there was a span of 11 bases. Germline V gene lookup returns CDR1 LGHNA and CDR2 YNFKEQ. The CDR3 contains 15 residues. The CDR3 DNA reads TGTGCCAGCAGCCAACTACTAGAATCCCAAGAGACCCAGTACTTC. Translating it yields CASSQLLESQETQYF.

CDR3 coding DNA: TGTGCCAGCAGCCCGGGCGTGTGGGGTAGCGCCAATGAGCAGTTCTTC. This codes for CASSPGVWGSANEQFF. This sequence joins TRBV7-2 and TRBJ2-1; D is perhaps TRBD2 (5 bases). The CDR3 has 16 residues. Trimming took off 5 bases at V and 6 bases at J, with 20 bases between the two ends. CDR1 and CDR2 from the germline V gene are SGHTA and FQGNSA.

V usage is TRBV5-1 and J usage is TRBJ2-3; no firm D call. The ends were cut back, 4 bases at V and 0 bases at J, with 9 bases in the middle. The germline V gene has CDR1 SGHRS and CDR2 YFSETQ. The CDR3 is 14 amino acids. The CDR3 sequence: CASSPVTSTDTQYF. CDR3 DNA: TGCGCCAGCAGCCCCGTGACTAGCACAGATACGCAGTATTTT.

The chain has TRBV18 and TRBJ1-2, with D maybe TRBD1 (5 bases). Germline V gene data show CDR1 as KGHSH and CDR2 as LQKENI. The CDR3 spans 15 residues. With 2 bases removed from V and 8 bases from J, the gap between germline ends came to 18 bases. The CDR3 is CASSPGALGGGGYTF. CDR3 coding DNA: TGTGCCAGCTCACCAGGGGCCCTTGGCGGTGGAGGCTACACCTTC. Full variable domain (outside the CDR3, taken from reference TRBV18 and TRBJ1-2): NAGVMQNPRHLVRRRGQEARLRCSPMKGHSHVYWYRQLPEEGLKFMVYLQKENIIDESGMPKERFSAEFPKEGPSILRIQQVVRGDSAAYFCASSPGALGGGGYTFGSGTRLTVV.

This clone has just one count. V is TRBV7-3 and J is TRBJ2-2; D not certain. This CDR3 contains 13 residues. Germline assignment: CDR1 SGHTA and CDR2 FQGTGA. V was clipped by 1 base and J by 4 bases, with 4 bases between them. The CDR3 DNA reads TGTGCCAGCAGCTTAAAAGCCACCGGGGAGCTGTTTTTT. Protein product: CASSLKATGELFF.

The rearrangement links TRBV6-5 to TRBJ2-7, with TRBD1 matching over 10 bases. V lost 6 bases, J lost 2 bases, and 7 bases stayed unmatched. The CDR3 runs 15 residues. The germline CDR1 and CDR2 sequences are MNHEY and SVGAGI. CDR3 protein: CASRTGTGDTYEQYF. CDR3 sequence (DNA): TGTGCCAGCAGGACTGGGACAGGGGATACCTACGAGCAGTACTTC.

The V call is TRBV4-2, the J call TRBJ1-2, with D perhaps matching TRBD1 (5 bases). CDR1 is LGHNA and CDR2 is YNFKEQ in the germline V gene. V gave up 0 bases and J gave up 8 bases, with 10 bases separating them. CDR3 length: 13 amino acids. This CDR3 reads CASSQEDTRGYTF. CDR3 nucleotide sequence: TGTGCCAGCAGCCAAGAGGACACGAGGGGCTACACCTTC.

This clone is deemed large (0.1 to 1%). The rearrangement joins TRBV5-4 to TRBJ2-7; no reliable D call. Germline CDR1 reads SGHNT; CDR2 reads YYREEE (reference sequence). The V gene lost 6 bases and the J gene lost 1 base, with 11 bases spanning the gap. The CDR3 is made up of 13 amino acids. The CDR3 reads CASTGNISYEQYF. As DNA, the CDR3 is TGTGCCAGCACAGGCAACATTTCCTACGAGCAGTACTTC.

V usage is TRBV6-2 or TRBV6-3 and J usage is TRBJ2-1, with 16 bases that match TRBD2. There are 16 residues in the CDR3. V shed 6 bases, J shed 7 bases, and the junction held 6 bases outside the gene matches. Germline V gene lookup returns CDR1 MNHEY and CDR2 SVGEGT. The CDR3 here is CASSPGLAGGLNEQFF. The CDR3 DNA reads as TGTGCCAGCAGCCCGGGACTAGCGGGGGGGCTAAATGAGCAGTTCTTC.